This TCR beta chain was sequenced during a study of T cells after yellow fever vaccination. The germline V and J ends were trimmed by 8 bases and 5 bases, with 12 bases remaining between them. The CDR3 contains 13 residues. TCRdb reprocessed the 5' RACE reads with MiXCR, giving one entry per CDR3 protein. This table holds about 180,000 distinct CDR3 sequences, approximately 6.2% found once. The rearrangement links TRBV12-3 or TRBV12-4 to TRBJ2-2; no firm D call. Material: CD4+ T cells sorted from PBMCs, obtained on the day of the first yellow fever vaccination. This clonotype was obtained from a man between 18 and 29 years old who received the YFV17D yellow fever vaccine. CDR3 loop: CASSRFETGELFF. In DNA, the CDR3 is TGTGCCAGCTCCCGGTTCGAAACCGGGGAGCTGTTTTTT.